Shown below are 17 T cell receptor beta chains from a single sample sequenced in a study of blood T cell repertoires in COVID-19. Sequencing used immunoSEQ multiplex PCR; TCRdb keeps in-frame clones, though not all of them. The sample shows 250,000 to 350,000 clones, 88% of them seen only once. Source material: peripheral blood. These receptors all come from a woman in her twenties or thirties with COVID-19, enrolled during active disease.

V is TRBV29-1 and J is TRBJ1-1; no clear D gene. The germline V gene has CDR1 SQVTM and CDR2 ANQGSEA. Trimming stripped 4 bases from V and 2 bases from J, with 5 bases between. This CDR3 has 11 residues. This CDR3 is CSVVTNTEAFF. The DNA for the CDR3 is TGCAGCGTTGTAACAAACACTGAAGCTTTCTTT.

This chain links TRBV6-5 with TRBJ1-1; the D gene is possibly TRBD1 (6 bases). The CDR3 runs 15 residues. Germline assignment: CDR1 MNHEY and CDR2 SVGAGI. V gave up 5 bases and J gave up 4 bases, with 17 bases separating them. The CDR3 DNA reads TGTGCCAGCAGTCGAAGGGGGGGTTTGGGCACTGAAGCTTTCTTT. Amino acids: CASSRRGGLGTEAFF.

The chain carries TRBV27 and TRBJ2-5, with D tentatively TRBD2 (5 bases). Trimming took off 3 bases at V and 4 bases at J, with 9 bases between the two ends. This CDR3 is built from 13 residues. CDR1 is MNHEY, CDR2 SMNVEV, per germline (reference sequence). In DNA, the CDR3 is TGTGCCAGCAGTTTGATACGGGGAGAGACCCAGTACTTC. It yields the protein CASSLIRGETQYF.

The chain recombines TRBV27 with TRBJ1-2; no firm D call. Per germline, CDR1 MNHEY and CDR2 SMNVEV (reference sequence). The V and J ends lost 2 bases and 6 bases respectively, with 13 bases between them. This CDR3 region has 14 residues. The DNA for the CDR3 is TGTGCCAGCAGTTTAAGTTCCCCGGGGAATGGCTACACCTTC. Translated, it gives CASSLSSPGNGYTF.

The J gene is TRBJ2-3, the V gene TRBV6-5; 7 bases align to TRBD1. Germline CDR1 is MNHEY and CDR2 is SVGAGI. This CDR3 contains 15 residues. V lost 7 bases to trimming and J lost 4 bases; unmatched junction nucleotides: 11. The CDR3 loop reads CASMYQTGSADTQYF. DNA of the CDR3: TGTGCCAGCATGTACCAGACAGGGTCAGCAGATACGCAGTATTTT.

This CDR3 is CASSKEGRGGETQYF. The CDR3 nucleotides are TGTGCCAGCAGCAAAGAGGGGCGAGGGGGAGAGACCCAGTACTTC. The V call is TRBV21-1, the J call TRBJ2-5; TRBD1 is taken as the D call from the table, unchecked against the DNA. TRBV21-1 is a listed pseudogene. CDR3 length: 15 amino acids.

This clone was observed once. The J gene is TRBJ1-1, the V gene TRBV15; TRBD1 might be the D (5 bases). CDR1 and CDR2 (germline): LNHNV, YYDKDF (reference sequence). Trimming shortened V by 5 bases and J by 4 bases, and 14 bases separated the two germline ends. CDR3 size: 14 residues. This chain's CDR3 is CATSAPTASTEAFF. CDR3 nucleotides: TGTGCCACCAGCGCCCCGACAGCCTCCACTGAAGCTTTCTTT.

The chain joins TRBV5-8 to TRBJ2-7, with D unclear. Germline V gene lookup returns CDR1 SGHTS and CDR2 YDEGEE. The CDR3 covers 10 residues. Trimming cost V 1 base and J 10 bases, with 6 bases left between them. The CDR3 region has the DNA TGTGCCAGCAGCTTGAGGAGTCAGTACTTC. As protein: CASSLRSQYF.

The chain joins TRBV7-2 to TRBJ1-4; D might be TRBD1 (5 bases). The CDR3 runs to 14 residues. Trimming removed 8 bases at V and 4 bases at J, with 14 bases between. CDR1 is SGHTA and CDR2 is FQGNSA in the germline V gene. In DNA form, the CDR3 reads TGTGCCAGCGCGGAGGGGCTTATTAATGAAAAACTGTTTTTT. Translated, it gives CASAEGLINEKLFF.

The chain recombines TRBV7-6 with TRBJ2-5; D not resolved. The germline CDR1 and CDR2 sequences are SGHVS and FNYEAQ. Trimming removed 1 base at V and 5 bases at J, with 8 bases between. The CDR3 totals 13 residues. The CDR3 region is CASSLEPRETQYF. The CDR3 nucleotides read TGTGCCAGCAGCTTAGAACCCCGGGAGACCCAGTACTTC. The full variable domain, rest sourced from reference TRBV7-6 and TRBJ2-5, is GAGVSQSPRYKVTKRGQDVALRCDPISGHVSLYWYRQALGQGPEFLTYFNYEAQQDKSGLPNDRFSAERPEGSISTLTIQRTEQRDSAMYRCASSLEPRETQYFGPGTRLLVL.

In DNA form, the CDR3 reads TGTGCCAGCAGCCCGGACATCCGCTATGGCTACACCTTC. Protein product: CASSPDIRYGYTF. The chain employs TRBV12-3 or TRBV12-4 and TRBJ1-2; D might be TRBD1 (5 bases). V shed 6 bases and J shed 4 bases, with 12 bases lying between them. The CDR3 extends over 13 amino acids.

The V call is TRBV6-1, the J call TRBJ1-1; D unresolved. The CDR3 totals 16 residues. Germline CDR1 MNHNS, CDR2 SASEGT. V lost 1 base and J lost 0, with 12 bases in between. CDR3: CASSEVAWQLNTEAFF. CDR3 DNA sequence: TGTGCCAGCAGTGAAGTAGCATGGCAGTTGAACACTGAAGCTTTCTTT.

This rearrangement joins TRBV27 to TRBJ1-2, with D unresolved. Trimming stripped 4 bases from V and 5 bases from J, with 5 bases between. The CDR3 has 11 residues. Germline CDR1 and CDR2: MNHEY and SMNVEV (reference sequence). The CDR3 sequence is CASSSGYGYTF. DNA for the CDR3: TGTGCCAGCAGTTCGGGGTATGGCTACACCTTC.

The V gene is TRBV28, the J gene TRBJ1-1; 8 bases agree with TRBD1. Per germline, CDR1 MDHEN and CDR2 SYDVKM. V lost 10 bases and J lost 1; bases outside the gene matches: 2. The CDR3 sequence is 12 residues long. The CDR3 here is CAMGTGNTEAFF. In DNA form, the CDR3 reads TGTGCCATGGGGACAGGGAACACTGAAGCTTTCTTT.

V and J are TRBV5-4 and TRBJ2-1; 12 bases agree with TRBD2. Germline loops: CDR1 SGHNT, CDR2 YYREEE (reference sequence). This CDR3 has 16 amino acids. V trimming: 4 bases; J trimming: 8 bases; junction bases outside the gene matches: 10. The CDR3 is CASSPNLAGGRDEQFF. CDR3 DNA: TGTGCCAGCAGCCCAAATCTAGCGGGAGGGCGGGATGAGCAGTTCTTC. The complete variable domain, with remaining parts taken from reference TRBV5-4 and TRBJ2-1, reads ETGVTQSPTHLIKTRGQQVTLRCSSQSGHNTVSWYQQALGQGPQFIFQYYREEENGRGNFPPRFSGLQFPNYSSELNVNALELDDSALYLCASSPNLAGGRDEQFFGPGTRLTVL.

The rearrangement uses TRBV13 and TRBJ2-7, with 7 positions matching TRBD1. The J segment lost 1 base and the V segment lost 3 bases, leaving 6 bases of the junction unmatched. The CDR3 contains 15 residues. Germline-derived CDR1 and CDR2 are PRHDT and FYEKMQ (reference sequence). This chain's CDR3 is CASSFLRGQSYEQYF. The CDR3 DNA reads TGTGCCAGCAGCTTCCTACGGGGACAGTCCTACGAGCAGTACTTC.

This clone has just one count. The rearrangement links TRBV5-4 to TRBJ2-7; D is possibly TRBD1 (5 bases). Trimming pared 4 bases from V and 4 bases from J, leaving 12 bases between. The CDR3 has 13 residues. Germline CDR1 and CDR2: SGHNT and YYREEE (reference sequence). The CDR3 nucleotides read TGTGCCAGCAGCGGACCTCAGGGTTACGAGCAGTACTTC. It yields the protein CASSGPQGYEQYF.